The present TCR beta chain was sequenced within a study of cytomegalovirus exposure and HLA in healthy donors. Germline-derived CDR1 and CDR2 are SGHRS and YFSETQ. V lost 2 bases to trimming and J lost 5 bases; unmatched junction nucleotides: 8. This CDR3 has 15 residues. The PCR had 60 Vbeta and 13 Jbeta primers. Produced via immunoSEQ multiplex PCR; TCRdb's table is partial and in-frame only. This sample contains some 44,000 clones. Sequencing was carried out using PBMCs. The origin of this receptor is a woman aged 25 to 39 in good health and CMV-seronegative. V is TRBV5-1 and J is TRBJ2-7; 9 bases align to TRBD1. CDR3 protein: CASSFGWTGVNEQYF. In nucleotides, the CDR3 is TGCGCCAGCAGCTTCGGCTGGACAGGGGTCAACGAGCAGTACTTC.